This T cell receptor beta chain is drawn from a study of T-cell memory formation after mild COVID-19 (dated by TCRdb to the early 2020s). About the full investigation: Most TCR sequence clusters were specific to one of the two donors. In two donors, T-cell clones that expanded and contracted after mild COVID-19 were tracked by sequencing TCRalpha and TCRbeta repertoires over time. Two young, previously healthy adult volunteers, one female and one male, were included in the cohort.

PBMCs were isolated by Ficoll-Paque density gradient centrifugation. On this clonotype: It lacks a known antigen. The record has no base qualities; no much larger clone is one base away.

Sequencing instrument: Illumina NovaSeq 6000. TCRalpha and TCRbeta cDNA libraries were built by 5'RACE with constant-segment primers, adding sample barcodes and unique molecular identifiers. RNA was extracted from every sample with Trizol reagent. The libraries were amplified in two PCR steps, and the second step added a second sample barcode and Illumina TruSeq adapters. Sequencing of the libraries was done on an Illumina NovaSeq, producing 2 x 150 bp paired-end reads. Under the source paper's analysis protocol: The reads were demultiplexed and collapsed into UMI-guided consensus sequences using migec v1.2.7. With mixcr v2.1.11, UMI consensuses were aligned to TRA and TRB V and J templates and assembled into clonotypes. A clonotype was counted as expanded or contracted only when both edgeR and NoisET called the clonotype significant, with the noise models trained on biological replicates. For edgeR calls, the thresholds were a false discovery rate-adjusted p below 0.01 and a log2 fold-change of 1. As an exploratory analysis of dynamics, PCA with hierarchical clustering was applied to max-normalized trajectories of the 1000 most abundant clonotypes. Separately sequenced CD4+ and CD8+ repertoires were used to assign the CD4 or CD8 phenotype of responding clones. TCRdb's own reprocessing of the public reads used fastp at Q25 and MiXCR and kept productive beta chains. Here each entry gathers all rows of one CDR3 protein and keeps the most common genes and DNA. These V and J calls rely on TCRdb rather than the paper's analysis. This sample is represented by around 340,000 distinct CDR3 sequences; around an eighth of them were singletons. Roughly 22% of the sample goes to the ten largest clones.

From cysteine to phenylalanine, the CDR3 is 14 amino acids long. This entry keeps only the CDR3 DNA: 42 bases, framed from base 1. Cut back by 0 bases and 8 bases, the V and J ends lie 13 bases apart. According to the germline V gene (reference sequence), CDR1 reads LGHDT and CDR2 reads YNNKEL. What the research found in general, with its limitations: Whether the second-wave clones peaking on day 37 were SARS-CoV-2 specific was not confirmed. Clones contracting from day 15 to 85 had balanced CD4/CD8 phenotypes, while a second wave expanding from day 15 to 37 was biased towards CD4+. Some responding clones were detected in pre-infection memory, which suggested that pre-existing cross-reactive memory T cells had joined the SARS-CoV-2 response. The study included only a couple of mild cases, and larger cohorts that include severe cases with pre-infection samples were judged to be necessary. Contracting CD4+ clones turned up mainly in the CM and EM memory subsets, whereas EMRA was where CD8+ clones were enriched.

Source material: PBMCs or a T cell subset sorted from them (not recorded which). The sequence was obtained from a man aged 18 to 29 who had mild COVID-19 (a few samples of this study predate the infection). The sample titles of this study are shuffled in the database, so cell type and time point are left out; the donor was told from shared clones. The chain was built from TRBV3-1 and TRBJ1-2; a confident D gene designation cannot be given. DNA sequence: TGTGCCAGCAGCCAAGATATCGCGTTTCGGGGCTACACCTTC. Its coded protein is CASSQDIAFRGYTF. Outside the CDR3, residues come from the reference TRBV3-1 and TRBJ1-2 proteins, so the full variable domain is: DTAVSQTPKYLVTQMGNDKSIKCEQNLGHDTMYWYKQDSKKFLKIMFSYNNKELIINETVPNRFSPKSPDKAHLNLHINSLELGDSAVYFCASSQDIAFRGYTFGSGTRLTVV.